The present entry profiles one TCR beta chain with its context. Its antigen is still unknown. Synthesis of TCR cDNA relied on 5'RACE template switching, which attached a universal primer site and UMIs. TCRdb ran MiXCR on the 5' RACE reads and lists one entry per CDR3 protein. The sample contains about 550,000 distinct CDR3 sequences, roughly 21% of which appear only once. The CDR3 sequence is 17 residues long. These data originate in a study of T cells after yellow fever vaccination. Points from the study as a whole: Researchers cautioned that FACS-sorted repertoires could harbor abundant clonotypes contaminating from the bulk population. Subsequent booster samples again held most clones from primary vaccination (96% CD4, roughly 90% CD8).

Specimen: PBMCs, collected 15 days after the yellow fever booster vaccination. This chain joins TRBV21-1 and TRBJ2-1; the D segment call TRBD2 is taken from the table without a DNA check. TRBV21-1 is shown as a pseudogene. The TCR originated in a man between 25 and 39 years old who received the YFV17D yellow fever vaccine. The DNA of the CDR3 is TGTGCCAGCAGCAAAGAGAAGGCAGGGCAGAGGGAGAATGAGCAGTTCTTC. Translation gives CASSKEKAGQRENEQFF.